Here is one TCR beta chain with its context. Which antigen it targets is not known. The cohort consisted of 600 to 750 healthy bone marrow donors. At the time of sampling, every cohort member was nominally healthy, though immune exposures that went unrecorded were likely present. The donor tested CMV seronegative and was one of the 352 seronegative cohort members. A peripheral blood sample was provided by each donor, and peripheral blood mononuclear cells were used for TCR beta sequencing. Genomic DNA extraction from the blood cell samples was performed with the Qiagen DNeasy Blood Extraction Kit. This specimen belongs to a study of cytomegalovirus exposure and HLA in healthy donors (dated by TCRdb to the late 2010s). Concerning the study at large: An earlier analysis of 587 of the donors reported around 280 Gb of sequence data and about 120 million unique TCR beta sequences obtained from about 179 million T cells. Both class I and class II loci were covered by HLA typing, at four-digit resolution. High-throughput TCR immunosequencing, statistical association of individual TCRs with disease status, and machine learning were combined to predict cytomegalovirus infection status. On average, roughly 250,000 unique TCR beta nucleotide sequences were sequenced per donor among several hundred genotyped donors of the cohort, with roughly 19% of those sequences being non-productive. The aim of the study was to test whether cataloging public T cell receptors could identify signatures of past pathogen exposure. The study used immunosequencing to profile the T cell repertoires of approximately 630 subjects and linked those repertoires to cytomegalovirus serostatus. Along with the roughly 610-subject first cohort, a separate validation cohort of over a hundred different subjects was used. Rather than using new phenotypic data, the later analysis identified candidate immune exposures from TCR beta sequences and from how often those sequences occurred across donors. An early release covering 550 to 700 HLA-typed donors comprised 300 to 350 gigabases of sequencing data and approximately 80 million unique TCR sequences. Typing coverage differed by locus: A, B, C, DRB1 and DQB1 were typed in roughly 620-630 donors, DQA1 in 522, DPA1 in some 600, and DPB1 in 450 to 480. Five DR-DQ haplotypes were treated as single units for association and clustering because of strong linkage in the cohort. Alongside the repertoire data, information on donor age, sex, ethnicity and CMV serostatus was compiled. The genetic ancestry cluster associated with self-reported Caucasian donors included roughly four fifths of the approximately 400 genotyped donors. In a later analysis, previously published TCR beta repertoires from some 640 donors were re-analyzed and high-resolution HLA genotyping was added so that TCR occurrence patterns could be studied. Every repertoire in the discovery cohort had been generated on one and the same sequencing platform. An earlier analysis of about 620 of the donors applied high-throughput TCR beta sequencing to assess whether each TCR beta V gene segment acted as functional or pseudogenic. Genome-wide SNP genotypes for about 60% of the roughly 700 donors were used in a later genetic analysis, which treated that subset as a discovery cohort.

In the germline V gene (reference sequence), CDR1 corresponds to MNHEY and CDR2 to SMNVEV. V is pruned by 5 bases and J by 5 bases, leaving 9 bases of the junction without a gene match. The CDR3 spans 15 residues, from the cysteine through the phenylalanine. Of the read, only the CDR3 DNA is kept; its 45 bases are in frame from base 1. Library generation was performed with the immunoSEQ multiplex PCR assay. For the multiplex PCR, a mixture combining 60 forward primers for TCR Vbeta segments and 13 reverse primers for TCR Jbeta segments was used. Amplification of the CDR3 region of rearranged TCR beta genes was performed with a multiplex PCR assay on genomic DNA. The Illumina HiSeq System was used to sequence the amplified TCR beta libraries as 87-base-pair reads. The published analysis was carried out like this. In a later analysis, tens of millions of unique TCR beta chains were counted across the 650 to 700 repertoires, and roughly 11 million of these chains were shared by at least two donors. Raw reads were error-corrected and collapsed into unique sequences with a nearest-neighbor algorithm that merged closely related sequences to remove PCR and sequencing errors. To assign V, D and J gene segments, CDR3 sequences were aligned to IMGT reference sequences. For a sequence to be retained, at least a six-nucleotide match to both a V gene segment and a J gene segment was required. A rearrangement counted as productive if the CDR3 had no stop codons and remained in frame with V and J, and every other rearrangement counted as non-productive. Following IMGT convention, CDR3 was defined as the stretch from the second conserved V-encoded cysteine up to the conserved J-encoded phenylalanine. In an earlier analysis of approximately 500 of the donors, sequences lacking an unambiguous match to a single V gene segment were excluded. An earlier analysis of some 500 of the donors classified V segments as functional when productive rearrangements were above 56.7% and as segregating when the standard deviation between donors was above 5%. To diagnose cytomegalovirus status from the catalog of TCR beta chain sequences, a statistical classification framework was built. In a later analysis, V and J genes were assigned by comparing TCR nucleotide sequences against IMGT/GENE-DB human TR gene sequences. Using the TCRdist pipeline, a later analysis assigned CDR3 sequences along with most-parsimonious VDJ recombination scenarios. In a later analysis, each TCR beta chain was defined by its CDR3 amino acid sequence together with its V-gene family, and reads lacking a unique V-gene family were excluded. A later analysis removed 500 to 650 highly shared, low-generation-probability nucleotide sequences to deal with suspected cross-contamination and a sequencing artifact. In a later analysis, a clonal expansion index for each public chain was calculated from normalized within-repertoire ranks of inferred template counts. Generation probabilities in a later analysis came from a VDJ recombination model fitted to out-of-frame rearrangements, and those results were checked against IGoR. In a later analysis, TCR-TCR, TCR-HLA and TCR-CMV co-occurrence was scored with hypergeometric tests, and a repertoire-size bias correction was applied to TCR pairs. In a later analysis, false discovery rates were estimated by permuting HLA or CMV assignments 20 times. A later analysis grouped co-occurring TCRs with DBSCAN, adding TCRdist sequence similarity when clustering within HLA-allele-positive subsets. For co-occurrence clustering, repertoires with fewer than 30,000 or more than 120,000 public chains were excluded, along with a handful of repertoires with anomalous nucleotide sharing. Held by TCRdb, this immuneACCESS table contains in-frame sequences only and omits some clones. Under half of the omission traces to an unresolved V gene where checked; the cause of the rest is unknown. The V and J calls and the clone size are those of that table, but D and trimming were determined from the DNA. The sample's records list 130,000 or so clones. The ten largest account for about 2.2% of the sample.

The paper as a whole reports these results and caveats: Because some donors lacked HLA typing at each locus, the association tests relied only on the typed subset. Several of the top co-occurrence clusters appeared to be linked to parvovirus B19, influenza, CMV and Epstein-Barr virus, according to a later analysis. Roughly uniform sequencing depth across donors was assumed in presence/absence analyses, although this assumption may not hold. In vitro tests confirmed that three of the cytomegalovirus-associated TCR beta chains recognize cytomegalovirus antigens. A later genetic analysis associated a missense DCLRE1C variant with V-gene and J-gene trimming of TCR beta chains, and an independent cohort replicated the association. Strong co-occurrence of HLA alleles, especially DR and DQ, made assigning TCR associations to individual alleles difficult. It was suggested by the authors that the approach could potentially be generalized to other disease states and immunological phenotypes. In a later analysis, about 17,000 TCR beta sequences were associated with specific HLA alleles at a false discovery rate of 0.05. A further reported finding was that TCR beta sequences accurately predicted the HLA-A and HLA-B alleles for most subjects in the first cohort. The classifier was reported to diagnose cytomegalovirus status with high specificity and sensitivity in both the original cohort and the validation cohort. In a later analysis, HLA-associated TCR beta chains were found to be more clonally expanded and to have lower generation probabilities than equally common non-associated chains. Broadly in line with IMGT annotations, most TCR beta V segments showed up in productive rearrangements about 87% or about 30% of the time in an earlier analysis of several hundred of the donors. The earlier analysis of some 540 of the donors excluded fewer than 20 rarely observed V segments, including chromosome 9 orphons, because counts were too low. Linkage disequilibrium might explain the correlated functional status among segregating V segments, but an unknown experimental factor could not be excluded. A later genetic analysis reported fewer N-insertions in productive TCRs among donors in an Asian-associated ancestry cluster than the roughly 690-donor mean. A later analysis found that TCR association rates varied across HLA loci, with DRB1 alleles showing the most associated TCRs and HLA-C alleles the fewest. In a later analysis, most CMV-associated TCR beta chains were found to appear HLA-restricted, with HLA associations seemingly driven largely by CMV exposure. A cluster of highly shared sequence variants was judged likely to represent a technical artifact of the sequencing pipeline. The study listed 150 to 200 TCR beta chains as associated with cytomegalovirus. Most TCR sequences were observed very rarely across donors, whereas some public TCRs were present in many individuals. For the cohort, immune exposure information was limited to CMV serostatus. Some IMGT-functional V segments, including TRBV6-2 and TRBV6-3, could not be distinguished by the 87-base-pair reads and were therefore excluded. This cohort had only TCR beta chains sequenced, and the lack of alpha or paired-chain data limited which features could be detected.

The sample consisted of PBMCs. This receptor was obtained from a woman under 30 in good health and CMV-seronegative. The V and J segments used are TRBV27 and TRBJ1-5, with 7 bases matching TRBD1. The CDR3 reads CASSPVQGRDQPQHF. The DNA sequence follows: TGTGCCAGCAGTCCGGTACAGGGGAGAGATCAGCCCCAGCATTTT.